This TCR beta chain was sequenced for a study of blood T cell repertoires in COVID-19. The CDR3 totals 14 residues. V lost 4 bases to trimming and J lost 4 bases, with 14 bases between them. Germline CDR1 reads SGDLS; CDR2 reads YYNGEE. TCRdb's table, derived via immunoSEQ multiplex PCR, lists solely in-frame clones and lacks some. The data show about 160,000 clones, more than 75% seen once. V is TRBV9 and J is TRBJ1-2, with D possibly being TRBD1 (5 bases). This clonotype originated in a woman aged 50 to 65 with COVID-19, enrolled during active disease. Sequencing was carried out using peripheral blood. DNA of the CDR3: TGTGCCAGCAGCTCCCCAGGGAAAAGCTATGGCTACACCTTC. Its protein is CASSSPGKSYGYTF. Full variable domain (outside the CDR3, taken from reference TRBV9 and TRBJ1-2): DSGVTQTPKHLITATGQRVTLRCSPRSGDLSVYWYQQSLDQGLQFLIQYYNGEERAKGNILERFSAQQFPDLHSELNLSSLELGDSALYFCASSSPGKSYGYTFGSGTRLTVV.